The entry below gives a single TCR beta chain sequence along with its context. Clones were read by immunoSEQ multiplex PCR, and TCRdb kept only the in-frame ones, dropping some. Here the sample spans 250,000 to 300,000 clones, around four fifths being singletons. This entry belongs to a study of blood T cell repertoires in COVID-19. Study in general: T cells, B-cell-depleted T cells, or PBMCs supplied cDNA or gDNA.

This CDR3 spans 19 amino acids. Germline CDR1 and CDR2: MDHEN and SYDVKM. Losses at the gene ends were 4 bases for V and 5 bases for J; bases not matched to a gene: 19. This chain uses TRBV28 with TRBJ2-1; 8 nucleotides match TRBD2. The clonotype comes from an elderly man with acute or convalescent COVID-19. The material sequenced was peripheral blood. As DNA, the CDR3 is TGTGCCAGCAGTTCCCTTGGGCGAGCGGGAGTGCCCGGTGACAATGAGCAGTTCTTC. Its protein is CASSSLGRAGVPGDNEQFF.